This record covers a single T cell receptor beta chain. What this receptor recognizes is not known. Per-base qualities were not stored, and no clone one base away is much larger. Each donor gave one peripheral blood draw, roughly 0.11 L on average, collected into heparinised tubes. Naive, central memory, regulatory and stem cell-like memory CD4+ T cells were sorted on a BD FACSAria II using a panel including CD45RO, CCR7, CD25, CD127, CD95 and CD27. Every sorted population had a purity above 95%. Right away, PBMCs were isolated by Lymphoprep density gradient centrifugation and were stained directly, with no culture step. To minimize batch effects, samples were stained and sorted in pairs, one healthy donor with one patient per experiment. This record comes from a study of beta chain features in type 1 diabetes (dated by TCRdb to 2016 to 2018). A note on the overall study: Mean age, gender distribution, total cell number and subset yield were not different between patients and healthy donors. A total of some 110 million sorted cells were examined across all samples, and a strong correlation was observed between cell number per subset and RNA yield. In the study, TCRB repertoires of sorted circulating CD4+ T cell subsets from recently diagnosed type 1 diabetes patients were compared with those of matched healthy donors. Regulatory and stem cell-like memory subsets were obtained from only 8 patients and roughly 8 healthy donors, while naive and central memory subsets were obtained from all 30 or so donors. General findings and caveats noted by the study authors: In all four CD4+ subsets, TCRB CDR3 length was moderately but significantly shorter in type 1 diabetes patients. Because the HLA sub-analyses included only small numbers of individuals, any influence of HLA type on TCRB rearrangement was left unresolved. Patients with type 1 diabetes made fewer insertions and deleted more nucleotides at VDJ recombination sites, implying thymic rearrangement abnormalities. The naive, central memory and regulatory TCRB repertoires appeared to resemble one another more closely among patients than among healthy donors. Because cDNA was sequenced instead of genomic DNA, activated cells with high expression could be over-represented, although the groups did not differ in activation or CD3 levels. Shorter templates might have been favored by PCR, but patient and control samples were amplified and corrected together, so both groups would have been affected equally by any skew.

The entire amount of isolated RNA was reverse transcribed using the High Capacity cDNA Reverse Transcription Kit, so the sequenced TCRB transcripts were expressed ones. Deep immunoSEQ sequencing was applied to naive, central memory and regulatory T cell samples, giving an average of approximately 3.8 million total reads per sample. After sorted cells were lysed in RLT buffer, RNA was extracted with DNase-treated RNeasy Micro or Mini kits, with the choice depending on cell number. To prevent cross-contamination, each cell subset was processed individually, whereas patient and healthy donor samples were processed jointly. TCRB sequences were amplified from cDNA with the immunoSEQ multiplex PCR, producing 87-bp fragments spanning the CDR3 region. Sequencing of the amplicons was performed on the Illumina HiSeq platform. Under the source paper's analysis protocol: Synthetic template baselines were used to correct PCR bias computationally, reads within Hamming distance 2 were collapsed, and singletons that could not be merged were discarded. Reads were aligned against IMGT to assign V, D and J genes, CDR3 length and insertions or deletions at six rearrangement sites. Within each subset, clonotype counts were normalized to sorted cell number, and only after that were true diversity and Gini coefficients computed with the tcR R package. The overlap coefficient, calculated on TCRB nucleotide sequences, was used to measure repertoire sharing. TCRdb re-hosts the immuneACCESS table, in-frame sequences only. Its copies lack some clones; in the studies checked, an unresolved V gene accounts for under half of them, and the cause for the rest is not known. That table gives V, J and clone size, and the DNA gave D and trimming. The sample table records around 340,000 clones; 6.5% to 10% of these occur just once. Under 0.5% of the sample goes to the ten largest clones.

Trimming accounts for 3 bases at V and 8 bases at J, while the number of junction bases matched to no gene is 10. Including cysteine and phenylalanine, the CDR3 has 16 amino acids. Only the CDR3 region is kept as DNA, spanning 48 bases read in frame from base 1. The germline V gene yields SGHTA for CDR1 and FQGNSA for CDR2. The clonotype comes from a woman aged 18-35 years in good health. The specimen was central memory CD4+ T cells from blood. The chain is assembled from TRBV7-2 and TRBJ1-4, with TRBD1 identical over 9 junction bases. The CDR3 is CASSFHRTGAREKLFF. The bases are TGTGCCAGCAGCTTCCACCGGACAGGGGCCAGGGAAAAACTGTTTTTT.